This TCR beta chain stems from a study of T cell repertoires in cytomegalovirus infection. Study as a whole: Alongside well-studied HLA-B-restricted CMV epitopes, recently identified HLA-C-restricted CMV epitopes were also used. CMV infection together with matching HLA type was indicated by public TCR beta signatures. Overall study findings and caveats: CMV-specific HLA-C-restricted TCR beta clonotypes dominated the ex vivo response. Cumulative public TCR beta family frequency identified carriers of CMV plus the relevant HLA.

In TCRdb, the reads were re-called with MiXCR into one record per CDR3 protein. The table has some 500,000 distinct CDR3 sequences, around a third seen once. The CDR3 sequence is 13 residues long. CDR1 is SGHTA and CDR2 is FQGNSA in the germline V gene. Trimming removed 7 bases at V and 7 bases at J, with 14 bases between. In regard to this clonotype: Its antigen is not identified.

The clonotype was recovered from a human donor in good health (CMV status not recorded). Some clones in this sample may be carry-over from other donors' samples. The rearrangement joins TRBV7-2 to TRBJ2-1, with D unclear. Sequences were derived from cultured PBMCs, sampled from culture after CMV antigen stimulation. Written as DNA, the CDR3 is TGTGCCAGCACTTCGGCTAGAGGTAATGAGCAGTTCTTC. This gives the protein CASTSARGNEQFF.